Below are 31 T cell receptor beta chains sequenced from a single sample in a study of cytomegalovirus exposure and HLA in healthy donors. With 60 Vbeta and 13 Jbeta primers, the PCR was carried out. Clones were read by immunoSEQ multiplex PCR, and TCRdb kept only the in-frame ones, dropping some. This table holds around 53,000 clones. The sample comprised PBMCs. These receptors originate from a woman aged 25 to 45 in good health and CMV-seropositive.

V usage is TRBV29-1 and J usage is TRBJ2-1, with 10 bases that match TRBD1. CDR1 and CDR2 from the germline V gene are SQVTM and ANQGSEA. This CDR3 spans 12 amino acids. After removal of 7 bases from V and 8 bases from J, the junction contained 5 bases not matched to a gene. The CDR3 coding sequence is TGCAGCGCTACAGGACAGGGGGATGAGCAGTTCTTC. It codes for CSATGQGDEQFF.

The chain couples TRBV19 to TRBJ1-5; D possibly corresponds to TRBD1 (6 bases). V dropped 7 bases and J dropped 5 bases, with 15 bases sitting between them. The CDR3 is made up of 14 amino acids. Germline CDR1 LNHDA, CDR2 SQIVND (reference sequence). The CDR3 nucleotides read TGTGCCAGTAAACTGAACAGGGTCGATCAGCCCCAGCATTTT. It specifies CASKLNRVDQPQHF.

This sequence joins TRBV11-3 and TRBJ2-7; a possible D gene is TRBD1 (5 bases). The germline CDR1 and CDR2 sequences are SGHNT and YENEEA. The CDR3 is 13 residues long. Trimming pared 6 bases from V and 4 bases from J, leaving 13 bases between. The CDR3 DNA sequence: TGTGCCAGCAGTTGGACATATCTTTACGAGCAGTACTTC. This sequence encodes CASSWTYLYEQYF.

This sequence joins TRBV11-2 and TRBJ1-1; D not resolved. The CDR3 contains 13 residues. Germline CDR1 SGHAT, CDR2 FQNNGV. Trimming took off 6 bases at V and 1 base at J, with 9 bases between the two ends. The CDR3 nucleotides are TGTGCCAGCAGGTGGCGGGGGAACACTGAAGCTTTCTTT. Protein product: CASRWRGNTEAFF.

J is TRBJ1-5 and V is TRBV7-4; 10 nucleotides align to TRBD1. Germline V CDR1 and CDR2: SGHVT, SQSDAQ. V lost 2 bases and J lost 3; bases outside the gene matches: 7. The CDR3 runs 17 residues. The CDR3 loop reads CASSLISDRGNNQPQHF. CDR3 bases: TGTGCCAGCAGCTTAATCTCGGACAGGGGGAACAATCAGCCCCAGCATTTT.

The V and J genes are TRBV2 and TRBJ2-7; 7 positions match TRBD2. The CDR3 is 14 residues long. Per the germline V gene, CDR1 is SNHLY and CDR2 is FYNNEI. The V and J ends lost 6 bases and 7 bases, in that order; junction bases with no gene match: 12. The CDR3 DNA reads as TGTGCCAGCAGCGCCGGGACTACCCGACGGGAGCAGTACTTC. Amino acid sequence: CASSAGTTRREQYF.

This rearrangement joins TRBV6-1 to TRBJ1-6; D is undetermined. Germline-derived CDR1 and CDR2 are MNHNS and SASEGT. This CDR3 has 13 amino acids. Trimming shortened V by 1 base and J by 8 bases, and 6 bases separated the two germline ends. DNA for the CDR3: TGTGCCAGCAGTGAAGTCGGGGATTCACCCCTCCACTTT. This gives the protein CASSEVGDSPLHF.

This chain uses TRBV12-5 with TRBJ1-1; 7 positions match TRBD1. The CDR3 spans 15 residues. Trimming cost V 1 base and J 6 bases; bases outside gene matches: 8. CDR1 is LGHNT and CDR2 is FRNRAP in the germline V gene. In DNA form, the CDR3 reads TGTGCTAGTGGTTTGGGGACCACAGGGGACGCTGAAGCTTTCTTT. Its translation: CASGLGTTGDAEAFF. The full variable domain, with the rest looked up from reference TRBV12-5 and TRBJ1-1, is DARVTQTPRHKVTEMGQEVTMRCQPILGHNTVFWYRQTMMQGLELLAYFRNRAPLDDSGMPKDRFSAEMPDATLATLKIQPSEPRDSAVYFCASGLGTTGDAEAFFGQGTRLTVV.

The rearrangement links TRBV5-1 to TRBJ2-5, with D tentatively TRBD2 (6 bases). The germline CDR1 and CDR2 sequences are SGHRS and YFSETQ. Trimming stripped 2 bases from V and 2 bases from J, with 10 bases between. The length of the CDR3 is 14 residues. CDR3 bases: TGCGCCAGCAGCTTCTCGGGGGAACAAGAGACCCAGTACTTC. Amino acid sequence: CASSFSGEQETQYF.

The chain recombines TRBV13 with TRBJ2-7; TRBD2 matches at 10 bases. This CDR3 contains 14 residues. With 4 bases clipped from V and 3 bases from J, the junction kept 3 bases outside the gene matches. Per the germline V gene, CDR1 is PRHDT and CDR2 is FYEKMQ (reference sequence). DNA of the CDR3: TGTGCCAGCAGCTCTTTAGCGGGAGGCTACGAGCAGTACTTC. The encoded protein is CASSSLAGGYEQYF.

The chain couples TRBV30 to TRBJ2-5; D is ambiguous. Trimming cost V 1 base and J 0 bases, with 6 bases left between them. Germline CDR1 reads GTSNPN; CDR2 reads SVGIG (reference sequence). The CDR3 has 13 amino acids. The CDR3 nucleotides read TGTGCCTGGAGTGAGAGGTACCAAGAGACCCAGTACTTC. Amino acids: CAWSERYQETQYF.

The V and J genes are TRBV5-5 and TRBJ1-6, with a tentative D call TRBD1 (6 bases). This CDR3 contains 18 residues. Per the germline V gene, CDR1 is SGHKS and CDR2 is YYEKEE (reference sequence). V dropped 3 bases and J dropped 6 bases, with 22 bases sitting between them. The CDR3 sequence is CASSWGGHRVRVNSPLHF. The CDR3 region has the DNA TGTGCCAGCAGCTGGGGGGGACACAGGGTCAGGGTTAATTCACCCCTCCACTTT. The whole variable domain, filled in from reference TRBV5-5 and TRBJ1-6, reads DAGVTQSPTHLIKTRGQQVTLRCSPISGHKSVSWYQQVLGQGPQFIFQYYEKEERGRGNFPDRFSARQFPNYSSELNVNALLLGDSALYLCASSWGGHRVRVNSPLHFGNGTRLTVT.

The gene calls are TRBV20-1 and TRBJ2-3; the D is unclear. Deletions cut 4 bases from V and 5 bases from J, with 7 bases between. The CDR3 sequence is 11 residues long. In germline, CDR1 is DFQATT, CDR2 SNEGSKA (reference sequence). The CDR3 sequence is CSATIEDTQYF. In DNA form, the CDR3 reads TGCAGTGCTACTATAGAAGATACGCAGTATTTT.

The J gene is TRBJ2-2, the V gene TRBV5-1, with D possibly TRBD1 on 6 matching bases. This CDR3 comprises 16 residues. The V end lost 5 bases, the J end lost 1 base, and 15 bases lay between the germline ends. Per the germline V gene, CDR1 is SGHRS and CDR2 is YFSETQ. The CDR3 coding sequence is TGCGCCAGCAGAGCTCAGGCGACAGGGAACACCGGGGAGCTGTTTTTT. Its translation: CASRAQATGNTGELFF. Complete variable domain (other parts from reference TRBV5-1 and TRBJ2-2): KAGVTQTPRYLIKTRGQQVTLSCSPISGHRSVSWYQQTPGQGLQFLFEYFSETQRNKGNFPGRFSGRQFSNSRSEMNVSTLELGDSALYLCASRAQATGNTGELFFGEGSRLTVL.

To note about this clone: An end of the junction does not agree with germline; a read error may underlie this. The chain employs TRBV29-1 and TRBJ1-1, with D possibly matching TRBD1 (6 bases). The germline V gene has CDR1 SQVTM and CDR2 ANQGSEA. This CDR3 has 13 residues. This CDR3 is CSVGTALATEALF. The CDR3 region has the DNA TGCAGCGTTGGGACAGCTCTTGCCACTGAAGCTCTCTTT.

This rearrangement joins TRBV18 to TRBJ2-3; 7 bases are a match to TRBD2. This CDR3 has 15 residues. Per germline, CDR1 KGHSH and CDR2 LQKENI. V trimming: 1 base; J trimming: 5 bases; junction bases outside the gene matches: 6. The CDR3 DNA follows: TGTGCCAGCTCACCACGCCAGGGCGGGGGAGATACGCAGTATTTT. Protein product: CASSPRQGGGDTQYF.

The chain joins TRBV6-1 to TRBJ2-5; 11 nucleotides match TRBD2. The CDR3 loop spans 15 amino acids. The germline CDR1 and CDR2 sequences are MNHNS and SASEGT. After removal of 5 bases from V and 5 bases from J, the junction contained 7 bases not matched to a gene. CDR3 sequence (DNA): TGTGCCAGCAGTAGTCCGGGACTAGCGGCGGAGACCCAGTACTTC. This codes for CASSSPGLAAETQYF.

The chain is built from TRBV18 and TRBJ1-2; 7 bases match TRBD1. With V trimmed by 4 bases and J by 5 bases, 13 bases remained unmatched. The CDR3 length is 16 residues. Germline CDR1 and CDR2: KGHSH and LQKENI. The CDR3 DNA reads TGTGCCAGCTCACGGGGATTCCGGGACAGTGCTTATGGCTACACCTTC. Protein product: CASSRGFRDSAYGYTF.

CDR3 amino acids: CASSSLAGAGNEQFF. CDR3 nucleotides: TGTGCCAGCAGCTCCCTAGCGGGGGCGGGGAATGAGCAGTTCTTC. This chain joins TRBV28 and TRBJ2-1, with TRBD2 identical over 10 bases. CDR1 and CDR2 from the germline V gene are MDHEN and SYDVKM. This CDR3 contains 15 residues. V shed 6 bases, J shed 7 bases, and the junction held 9 bases outside the gene matches.

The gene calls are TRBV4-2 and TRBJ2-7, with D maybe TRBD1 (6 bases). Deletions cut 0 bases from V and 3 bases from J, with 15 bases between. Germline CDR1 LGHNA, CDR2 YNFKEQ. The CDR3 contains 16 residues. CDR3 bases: TGTGCCAGCAGCCAAGATCTGGCAGGGGCAAACTACGAGCAGTACTTC. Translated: CASSQDLAGANYEQYF.

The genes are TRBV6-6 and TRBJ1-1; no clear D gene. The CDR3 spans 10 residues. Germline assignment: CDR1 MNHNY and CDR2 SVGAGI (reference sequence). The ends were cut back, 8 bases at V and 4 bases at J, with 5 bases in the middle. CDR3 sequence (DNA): TGTGCCAGCTGGGCCACTGAAGCTTTCTTT. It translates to CASWATEAFF.

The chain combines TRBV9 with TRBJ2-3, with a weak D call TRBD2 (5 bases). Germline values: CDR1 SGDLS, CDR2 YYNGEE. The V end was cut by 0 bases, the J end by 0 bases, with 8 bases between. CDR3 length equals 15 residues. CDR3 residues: CASSVESGSTDTQYF. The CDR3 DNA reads TGTGCCAGCAGCGTAGAGAGCGGTAGCACAGATACGCAGTATTTT.

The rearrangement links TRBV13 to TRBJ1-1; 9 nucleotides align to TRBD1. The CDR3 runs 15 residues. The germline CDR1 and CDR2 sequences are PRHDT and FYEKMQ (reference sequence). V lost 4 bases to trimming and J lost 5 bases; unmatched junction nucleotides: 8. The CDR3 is CASSSAGTGTTEAFF. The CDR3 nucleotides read TGTGCCAGCAGCTCAGCCGGGACAGGGACGACTGAAGCTTTCTTT.

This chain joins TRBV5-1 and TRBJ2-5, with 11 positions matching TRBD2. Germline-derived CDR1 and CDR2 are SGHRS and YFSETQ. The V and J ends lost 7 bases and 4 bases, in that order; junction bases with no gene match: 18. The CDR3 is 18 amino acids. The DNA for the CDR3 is TGCGCCAGCCACTACACGGGACTAGCGGAGCCAGGGGCAGAGACCCAGTACTTC. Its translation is CASHYTGLAEPGAETQYF.

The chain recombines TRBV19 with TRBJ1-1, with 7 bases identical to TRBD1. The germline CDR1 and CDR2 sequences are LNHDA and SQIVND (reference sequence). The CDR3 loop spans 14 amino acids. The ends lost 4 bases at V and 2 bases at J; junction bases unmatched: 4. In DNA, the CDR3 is TGTGCCAGTAGTACCGGGACAGTTAACACTGAAGCTTTCTTT. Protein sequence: CASSTGTVNTEAFF.

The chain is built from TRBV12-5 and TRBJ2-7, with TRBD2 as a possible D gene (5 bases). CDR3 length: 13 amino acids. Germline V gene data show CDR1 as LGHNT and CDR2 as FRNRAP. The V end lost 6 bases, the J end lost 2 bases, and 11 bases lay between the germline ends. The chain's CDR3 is CASGRGLTYEQYF. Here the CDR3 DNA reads TGTGCTAGTGGGAGAGGACTTACCTACGAGCAGTACTTC.

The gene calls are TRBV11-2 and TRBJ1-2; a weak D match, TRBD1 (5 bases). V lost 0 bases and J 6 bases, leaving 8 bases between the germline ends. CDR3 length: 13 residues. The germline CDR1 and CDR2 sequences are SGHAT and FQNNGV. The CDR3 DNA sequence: TGTGCCAGCAGCTTAGAAGGGGTGGATGGCTACACCTTC. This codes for CASSLEGVDGYTF.

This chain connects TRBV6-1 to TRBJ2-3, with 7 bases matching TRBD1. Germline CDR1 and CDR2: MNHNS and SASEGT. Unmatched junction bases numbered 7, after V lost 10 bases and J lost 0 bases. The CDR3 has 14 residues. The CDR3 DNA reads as TGTGCCACCAGACAGGGTATAAGCACAGATACGCAGTATTTT. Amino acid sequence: CATRQGISTDTQYF.

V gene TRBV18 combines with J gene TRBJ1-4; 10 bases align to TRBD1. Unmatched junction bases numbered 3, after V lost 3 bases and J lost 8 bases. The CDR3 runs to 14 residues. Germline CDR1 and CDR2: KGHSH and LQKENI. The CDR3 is CASSPGTGDEKLFF. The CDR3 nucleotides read TGTGCCAGCTCACCTGGGACAGGGGACGAAAAACTGTTTTTT.

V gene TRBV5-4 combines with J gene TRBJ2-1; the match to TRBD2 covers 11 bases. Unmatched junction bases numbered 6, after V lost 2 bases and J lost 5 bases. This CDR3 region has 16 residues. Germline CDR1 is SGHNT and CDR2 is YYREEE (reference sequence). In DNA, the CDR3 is TGTGCCAGCAGCTTATTAGCGGGGGGGGTGAACAATGAGCAGTTCTTC. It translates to CASSLLAGGVNNEQFF.

The CDR3 protein is CASTPPPAGSYEQYF. The CDR3 region has the DNA TGTGCCAGCACTCCACCTCCGGCGGGGTCCTACGAGCAGTACTTC. V gene TRBV28 combines with J gene TRBJ2-7; TRBD2 might be the D (6 bases). This CDR3 comprises 15 residues. Deletions cut 7 bases from V and 1 base from J, with 17 bases between. CDR1 and CDR2 (germline): MDHEN, SYDVKM.